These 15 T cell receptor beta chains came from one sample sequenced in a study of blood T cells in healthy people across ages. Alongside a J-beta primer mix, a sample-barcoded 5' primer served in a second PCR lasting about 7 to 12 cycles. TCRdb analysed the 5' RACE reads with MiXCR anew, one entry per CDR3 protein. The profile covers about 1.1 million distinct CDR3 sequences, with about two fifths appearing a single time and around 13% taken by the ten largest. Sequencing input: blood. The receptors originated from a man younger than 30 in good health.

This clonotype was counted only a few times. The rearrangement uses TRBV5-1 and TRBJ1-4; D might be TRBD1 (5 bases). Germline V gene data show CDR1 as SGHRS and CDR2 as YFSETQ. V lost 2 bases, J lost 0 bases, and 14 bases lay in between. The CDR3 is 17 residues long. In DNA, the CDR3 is TGCGCCAGCAGCTTCGGCAGGGCCAGAGCAACTAATGAAAAACTGTTTTTT. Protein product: CASSFGRARATNEKLFF.

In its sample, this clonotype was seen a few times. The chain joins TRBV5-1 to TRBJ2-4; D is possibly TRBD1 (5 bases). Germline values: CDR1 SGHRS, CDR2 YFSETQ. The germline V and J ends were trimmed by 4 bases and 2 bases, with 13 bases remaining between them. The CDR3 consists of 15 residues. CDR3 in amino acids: CASSGPSGPKNIQYF. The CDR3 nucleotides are TGCGCCAGCAGCGGTCCATCAGGGCCCAAAAACATTCAGTACTTC.

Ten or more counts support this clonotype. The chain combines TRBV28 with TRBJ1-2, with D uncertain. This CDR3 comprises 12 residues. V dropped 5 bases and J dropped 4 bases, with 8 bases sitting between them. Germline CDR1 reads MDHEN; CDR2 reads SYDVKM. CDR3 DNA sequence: TGTGCCAGCAGTCCCCTAAGCTATGGCTACACCTTC. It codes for CASSPLSYGYTF.

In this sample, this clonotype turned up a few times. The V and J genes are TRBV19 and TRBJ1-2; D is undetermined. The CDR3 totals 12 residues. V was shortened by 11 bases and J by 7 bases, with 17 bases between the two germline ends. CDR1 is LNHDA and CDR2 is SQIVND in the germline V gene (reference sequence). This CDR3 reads CASYRGTSGYTF. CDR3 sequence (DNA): TGTGCCTCCTATCGAGGAACCAGTGGCTACACCTTC.

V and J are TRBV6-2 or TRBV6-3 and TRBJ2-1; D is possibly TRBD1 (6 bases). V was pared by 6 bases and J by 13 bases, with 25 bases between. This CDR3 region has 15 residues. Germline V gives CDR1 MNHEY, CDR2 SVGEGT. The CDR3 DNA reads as TGTGCCAGCAGCTACAGGGTGGGGACGGTAGAGACCCAGTTCTTC. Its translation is CASSYRVGTVETQFF.

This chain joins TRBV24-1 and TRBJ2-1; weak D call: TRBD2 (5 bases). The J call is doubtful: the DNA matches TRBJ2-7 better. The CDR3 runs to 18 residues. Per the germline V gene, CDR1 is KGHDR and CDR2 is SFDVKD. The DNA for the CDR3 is TGTGCCACCAGTGATTTTAGTTCGGCTCCGCGGACTTACAATGAGCAGTACTTC. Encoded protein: CATSDFSSAPRTYNEQYF.

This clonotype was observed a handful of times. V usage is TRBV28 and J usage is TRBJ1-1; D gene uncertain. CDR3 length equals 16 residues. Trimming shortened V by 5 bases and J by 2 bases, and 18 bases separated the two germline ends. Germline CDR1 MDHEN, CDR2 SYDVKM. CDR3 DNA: TGTGCCAGCAGTGGGGATGTTGGCAGGAAAAACACTGAAGCTTTCTTT. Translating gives CASSGDVGRKNTEAFF.

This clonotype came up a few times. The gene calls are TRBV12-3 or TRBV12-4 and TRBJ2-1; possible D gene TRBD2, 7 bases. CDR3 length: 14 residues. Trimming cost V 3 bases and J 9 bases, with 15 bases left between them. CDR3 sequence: CASSLGGGAVEQFF. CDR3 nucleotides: TGTGCCAGCAGTTTGGGTGGGGGGGCGGTTGAGCAGTTCTTC.

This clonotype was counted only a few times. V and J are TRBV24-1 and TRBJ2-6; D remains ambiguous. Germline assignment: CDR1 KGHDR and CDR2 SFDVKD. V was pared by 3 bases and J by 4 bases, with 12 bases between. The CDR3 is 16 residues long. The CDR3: CATSDKAPLGANVLTF. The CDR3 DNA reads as TGTGCCACCAGTGATAAGGCCCCACTCGGGGCCAACGTCCTGACTTTC.

The CDR3 loop reads CSVGETEPNQPQHF. CDR3 in DNA: TGCAGCGTTGGCGAGACAGAACCTAATCAGCCCCAGCATTTT. V is TRBV29-1 and J is TRBJ1-5, with D possibly being TRBD1 (5 bases). Trimming took off 4 bases at V and 4 bases at J, with 14 bases between the two ends. Germline CDR1 SQVTM, CDR2 ANQGSEA. The CDR3 is 14 amino acids. The complete variable domain, with remaining parts taken from reference TRBV29-1 and TRBJ1-5, reads SAVISQKPSRDICQRGTSLTIQCQVDSQVTMMFWYRQQPGQSLTLIATANQGSEATYESGFVIDKFPISRPNLTFSTLTVSNMSPEDSSIYLCSVGETEPNQPQHFGDGTRLSIL.

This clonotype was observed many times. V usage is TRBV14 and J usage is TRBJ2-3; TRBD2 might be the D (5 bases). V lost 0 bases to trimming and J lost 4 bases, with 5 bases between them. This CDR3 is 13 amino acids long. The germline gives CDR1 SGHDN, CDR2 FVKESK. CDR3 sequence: CASSQERADTQYF. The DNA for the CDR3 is TGTGCCAGCAGCCAAGAGAGGGCAGATACGCAGTATTTT.

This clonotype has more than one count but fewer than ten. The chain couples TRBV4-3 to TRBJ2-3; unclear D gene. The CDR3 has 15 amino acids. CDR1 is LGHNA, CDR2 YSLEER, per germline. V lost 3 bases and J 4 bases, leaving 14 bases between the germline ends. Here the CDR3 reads CASSHGPSRADTQYF. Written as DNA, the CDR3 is TGCGCCAGCAGCCACGGACCATCACGGGCAGATACGCAGTATTTT.

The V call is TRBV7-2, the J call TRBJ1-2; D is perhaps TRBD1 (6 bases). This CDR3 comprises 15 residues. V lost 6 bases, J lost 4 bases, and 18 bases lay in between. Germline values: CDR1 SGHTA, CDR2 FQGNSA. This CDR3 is CASSSNGGAGYGYTF. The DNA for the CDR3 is TGTGCCAGCAGTTCCAATGGGGGGGCTGGCTATGGCTACACCTTC.

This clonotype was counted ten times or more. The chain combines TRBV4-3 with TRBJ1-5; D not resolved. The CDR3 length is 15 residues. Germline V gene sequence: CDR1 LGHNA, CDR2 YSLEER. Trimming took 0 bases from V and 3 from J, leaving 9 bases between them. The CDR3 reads CASSQEFSANQPQHF. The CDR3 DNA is TGCGCCAGCAGCCAAGAGTTCAGTGCCAATCAGCCCCAGCATTTT.

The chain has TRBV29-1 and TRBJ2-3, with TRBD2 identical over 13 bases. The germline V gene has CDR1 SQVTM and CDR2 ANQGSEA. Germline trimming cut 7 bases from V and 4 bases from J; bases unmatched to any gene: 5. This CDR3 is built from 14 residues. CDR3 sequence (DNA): TGCAGCGCCCGGACTAGCGGGGGCTCAGATACGCAGTATTTT. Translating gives CSARTSGGSDTQYF.